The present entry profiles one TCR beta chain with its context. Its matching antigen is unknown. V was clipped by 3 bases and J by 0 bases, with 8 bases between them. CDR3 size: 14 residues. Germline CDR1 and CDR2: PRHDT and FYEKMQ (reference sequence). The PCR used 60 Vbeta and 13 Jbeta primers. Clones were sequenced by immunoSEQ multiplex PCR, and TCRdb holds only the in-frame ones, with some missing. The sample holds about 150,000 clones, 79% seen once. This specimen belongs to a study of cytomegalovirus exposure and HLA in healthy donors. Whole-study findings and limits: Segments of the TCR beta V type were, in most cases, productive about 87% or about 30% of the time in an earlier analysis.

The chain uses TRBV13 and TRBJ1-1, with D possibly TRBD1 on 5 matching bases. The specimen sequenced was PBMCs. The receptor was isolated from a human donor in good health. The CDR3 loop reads CASSLGLMNTEAFF. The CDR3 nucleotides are TGTGCCAGCAGCTTGGGACTTATGAACACTGAAGCTTTCTTT.